The rows below give T cell receptor beta chains drawn from one sample of a study of graft-versus-host responses after intestinal transplantation. The data were produced by immunoSEQ multiplex PCR, yet TCRdb's version contains in-frame clones alone and is incomplete. The table shows 30,000 to 35,000 clones, with approximately 80% occurring only once. Antigen specificity for these receptors is unknown. This specimen was unstimulated CD8+ T cells sorted from spleen or lymph node cells, taken before intestinal transplant. The source is a human donor who received an intestinal transplant. Both conserved end residues are part of each CDR3. The order of the fields is clone size, D gene, V gene, J gene, CDR3 DNA, CDR3 protein. A D gene is named only where the DNA matches it firmly. Size is omitted from some rows. Given values are once, few, many or a class for expanded clones.

>-|TRBD2|TRBV28|TRBJ2-7
TGTGCCAGCAGTTCCCCCCAACCGGGAGGGCCCTCCTACGAGCAGTACTTC
CASSSPQPGGPSYEQYF
>-|-|TRBV7-8|TRBJ2-3
TGTGCCAGCAGCTTATATTGGGCCCCCGTAGACACAGATACGCAGTATTTT
CASSLYWAPVDTDTQYF
>once|-|TRBV13|TRBJ2-7
TGTGCCAGCAGGGAGGGTTTAGCGGTGCCCACCTACGAGCAGTACTTC
CASREGLAVPTYEQYF
>-|-|TRBV28|TRBJ2-7
TGTGCCAGCAGTTCAATGGGCGGGGTATCTGTCCGCCTTGAGCAGTACTTC
CASSSMGGVSVRLEQYF
>-|-|TRBV4-1|TRBJ1-5
TGCGCCAGCAGCCATGGCCCCAATCAGCCCCAGCATTTT
CASSHGPNQPQHF
>-|TRBD1|TRBV4-2|TRBJ2-2
TGTGCCAGCAGCCAAATCCCTAACCGGGACAGGGGGCTGGGCGGGGAGCTGTTTTTT
CASSQIPNRDRGLGGELFF
>-|-|TRBV7-7|TRBJ2-7
TGTGCTAGCAGCTTAGTCCCCCAGGGGTTTGGCGAGCAGTACTTC
CASSLVPQGFGEQYF
>-|TRBD1|TRBV27|TRBJ2-7
TGTGCCAGCAGCCTGACAGGGGTCCACGAGCAGTACTTC
CASSLTGVHEQYF
>-|TRBD2|TRBV15|TRBJ2-3
TGTGCCACCAGCAGAGATGCGGGAGGGCCCGCAGATACGCAGTATTTT
CATSRDAGGPADTQYF
>-|-|TRBV6-5|TRBJ2-7
TGTGCCAGCACACGGACACCAGACTACGAGCAGTACTTC
CASTRTPDYEQYF
>once|-|TRBV5-1|TRBJ1-3
TGCGCCAGCAGCTTGGCTACGGACTCTACCAGCTCTGGAAACACCATATATTTT
CASSLATDSTSSGNTIYF
>once|-|TRBV27|TRBJ2-7
TGTGCCAGCAGTGACGGATTCGAGGGCTTCCACGAGCAGTACTTC
CASSDGFEGFHEQYF
>-|-|TRBV6-1|TRBJ2-1
TGTGCCAGCAGGGGCCTTTACAATGAGCAGTTCTTC
CASRGLYNEQFF
>-|-|TRBV19|TRBJ2-7
TGTGCCAGTAGTATAACAGGGCGCGAGCAGTACTTC
CASSITGREQYF
>-|-|TRBV29-1|TRBJ1-4
TGCAGCGTGGGGCTTGCAACTAATGAAAAACTGTTTTTT
CSVGLATNEKLFF
>-|-|TRBV27|TRBJ2-3
TGTGCCAGCAGTTCCCAGAGCACAGATACGCAGTATTTT
CASSSQSTDTQYF
>-|-|TRBV11-2|TRBJ2-1
TGTGCCAGCAGCCCCGGGACTTGGGGCTACAATGAGCAGTTCTTC
CASSPGTWGYNEQFF
>once|-|TRBV6-4|TRBJ1-1
TGTGCCAGCAGTGAAGACGGAGGGAGCACTGAAGCTTTCTTT
CASSEDGGSTEAFF
>once|-|TRBV10-3|TRBJ1-1
TGTGCCATCAGTTTGGGGCAGGGCCGCACTGAAGCTTTCTTT
CAISLGQGRTEAFF
>-|TRBD1|TRBV7-8|TRBJ1-1
TGTGCCAGCTCTCCAACCGGGACAGCGAACACTGAAGCTTTCTTT
CASSPTGTANTEAFF
>once|TRBD2|TRBV4-1|TRBJ2-3
TGCGCCAGCAGCCTCGCCGGGACTACCCGCACAGATACGCAGTATTTT
CASSLAGTTRTDTQYF
>-|-|TRBV6-5|TRBJ2-3
TGTGCCAGCAGTTACTCGACTATTAGCACAGATACGCAGTATTTT
CASSYSTISTDTQYF
>-|-|TRBV19|TRBJ2-2
TGTGCCAGTTCTCACAGTAACACCGGGGAGCTGTTTTTT
CASSHSNTGELFF
>-|-|TRBV15|TRBJ2-7
TGTGCCACCAGCAAGGTGACACCGAGCTCCTACGAGCAGTACTTC
CATSKVTPSSYEQYF